This T cell receptor beta chain emerged from a study of cytomegalovirus exposure and HLA in healthy donors. General study findings and limits: The CMV antigen specificity of a few CMV-associated chains was confirmed through in vitro analysis. Sequencing likely produced, as an artifact, a cluster of highly shared sequence variants.

This PCR relied on a set of 60 Vbeta primers and 13 Jbeta primers. The repertoire was sequenced with immunoSEQ multiplex PCR; TCRdb's copy has only in-frame clones and lacks some. The data contain hundreds of thousands of clones, just under 85% of them singletons. CDR3 length: 14 amino acids. J gave up 6 bases and V 1 base, and 2 bases lay outside the gene matches. Germline CDR1 reads SGHAT; CDR2 reads FQNNGV. To note about this clone: Its antigen is unknown.

Donors consisted of healthy bone marrow donors. The sequenced sample consisted of PBMCs. The clonotype comes from a woman between 40 and 50 years old in good health and CMV-seronegative. This chain joins TRBV11-2 and TRBJ2-1; TRBD1 aligns across 8 bases. As DNA, the CDR3 is TGTGCCAGCAGCTTAGGCGACAGGGGCAATGAGCAGTTCTTC. This encodes CASSLGDRGNEQFF.